This T cell receptor (beta chain) was found in a study of blood T cells in healthy people across ages. Study information: Template switching captured about one barcoded beta molecule per two T cells. Study-wide points: Age advanced and TCR beta diversity per million T cells fell, roughly linearly. Greater diversity and more naive CD4+ cells were seen in long-lived donors than in aged donors.

Regarding this clonotype: Its antigen is currently unknown.

Germline lookup yields CDR1 DFQATT and CDR2 SNEGSKA (reference sequence). The CDR3 loop spans 12 amino acids. Trimming cost V 7 bases and J 1 base, with 10 bases left between them. Each sample used at least 6 million PBMCs. Next came a second PCR, run for about 7 to 11 cycles, which used a sample-barcoded 5' primer along with a J-beta primer mix. One entry per CDR3 protein results from TCRdb running MiXCR on the 5' RACE reads. The profile shows fewer than 2 million distinct CDR3 sequences, 39% of them singletons. The rearrangement joins TRBV20-1 to TRBJ1-1, with D tentatively TRBD1 (6 bases). The receptor was derived from a human donor in good health. Sequences were obtained from blood. The CDR3: CSGGRGNTEAFF. The CDR3 DNA reads TGCAGTGGAGGCAGGGGGAACACTGAAGCTTTCTTT.